Below, one TCR beta chain is given with its context. The entry originates in a study of blood T cell repertoires in COVID-19. The authors' processing: Amplification of reference gene primers provided the estimated nucleated cell counts. Some clones are missing from TCRdb's copy, which holds only in-frame ones; the method was immunoSEQ multiplex PCR. Clone size and V and J calls were adopted from that table, with D and trimming inferred from the DNA. The repertoire holds 35,000 or so clones, around 87% seen once, with about 63% in the top ten. The TCR sequence derives from a man in his 70s with acute or convalescent COVID-19. The sample comprised peripheral blood.

The CDR3 nucleotides are TGTGCCACCAGCACTTCAGGGATCTATGGCTACACCTTC. Protein product: CATSTSGIYGYTF. This chain connects TRBV15 to TRBJ1-2; D may be TRBD1 (5 bases). The CDR3 has 13 amino acids. CDR1 and CDR2 from the germline V gene are LNHNV and YYDKDF (reference sequence). V dropped 4 bases and J dropped 4 bases, with 10 bases sitting between them.